Here is one T cell receptor beta chain with its context. Its antigen is unknown. The sample originates from a study of cytomegalovirus exposure and HLA in healthy donors. About the study: In a previous analysis, more than 90 million unique TCR beta sequences were found from 170 million or so T cells. Study-wide results and limits: Another analysis was done later, and it associated 17,000 or so TCR beta sequences with HLA alleles at 0.05 false discovery rate. Most subjects had HLA-A and HLA-B alleles reportedly predicted accurately by TCR beta sequences.

Primers included in the PCR were 60 Vbeta and 13 Jbeta primers. The assay was immunoSEQ multiplex PCR, and TCRdb's table has in-frame clones only and misses some. The sample yields approximately 120,000 clones, 60% to 75% seen once. The germline CDR1 and CDR2 sequences are GTSNPN and SVGIG (reference sequence). This CDR3 contains 12 residues. V dropped 3 bases and J dropped 6 bases, with 9 bases sitting between them. Donors likely had unrecorded immune exposures despite being nominally healthy when sampled. The TCR was taken from a woman between 50 and 59 years old in good health and CMV-seropositive. The chain couples TRBV30 to TRBJ2-1, with D unresolved. Sequenced: PBMCs. As DNA, the CDR3 is TGTGCCTGGAGCTGGCAGCGCAATGAGCAGTTCTTC. It is translated as CAWSWQRNEQFF. Full variable domain (remainder filled in from reference TRBV30 and TRBJ2-1): SQTIHQWPATLVQPVGSPLSLECTVEGTSNPNLYWYRQAAGRGLQLLFYSVGIGQISSEVPQNLSASRPQDRQFILSSKKLLLSDSGFYLCAWSWQRNEQFFGPGTRLTVL.